This TCR beta chain is from a study of cytomegalovirus exposure and HLA in healthy donors. PCR employed 60 Vbeta and 13 Jbeta primers. Sequencing was performed with immunoSEQ multiplex PCR; in TCRdb, only in-frame clones are kept and a portion is missing. This table has around 200,000 clones, less than 85% appearing once. This TCR was sampled from a boy between 10 and 17 years old in good health and CMV-seronegative. The sample comprised PBMCs.

CDR3 nucleotides: TGCGCCAGCAGCCTCGAGCAGGGGGCTGATACGCAGTATTTT. Amino acid sequence: CASSLEQGADTQYF. The chain employs TRBV4-1 and TRBJ2-3; 8 bases match TRBD1. Germline V CDR1 and CDR2: MGHRA, YSYEKL. The CDR3 is made up of 14 amino acids. J gave up 6 bases and V 4 bases, and 6 bases lay outside the gene matches.